This TCR beta chain was sequenced in a study of blood T cell repertoires in COVID-19. Study summary: Acute and convalescent COVID-19 specimens originated in the United States, Italy and Spain.

Germline-derived CDR1 and CDR2 are SEHNR and FQNEAQ (reference sequence). This CDR3 has 16 amino acids. The V and J ends lost 1 base and 2 bases respectively, with 11 bases between them. Only in-frame clones appear in the TCRdb table, and some are missing; sequencing was by immunoSEQ multiplex PCR. The sample lists about 230,000 clones, 85% to 90% occurring once. Sequenced sample: peripheral blood. The chain couples TRBV7-9 to TRBJ2-2; D gene unclear. This TCR derives from a man aged 50-60 years with COVID-19, enrolled during active disease. CDR3 nucleotide sequence: TGTGCCAGCAGCTTAGATACAGTAGGCAACACCGGGGAGCTGTTTTTT. Encoded protein: CASSLDTVGNTGELFF.